Here is one TCR beta chain with its context. Its target is not known. Germline values: CDR1 MNHEY, CDR2 SVGAGI. The CDR3 contains 13 residues. Losses at the gene ends were 10 bases for V and 4 bases for J; bases not matched to a gene: 5. CD3+CD4+ and CD3+CD8+ cells were FACS-sorted from thawed unstimulated PBMCs. This sample was included in a study of T cell clones after liver transplantation. In the study overall: Tolerance: complete withdrawal held at least one year, liver enzymes staying within twice normal. Study observations and caveats: In two subjects, few donor cells limited the measurable donor-reactive repertoire.

The assay was immunoSEQ multiplex PCR, and TCRdb's table has in-frame clones only and misses some. The table shows 80,000 or so clones, with roughly four fifths occurring only once. This material consisted of CD4+ T cells from blood, taken around 45 months after liver transplant. The V gene is TRBV6-5, the J gene TRBJ1-5; 9 bases line up with TRBD1. The clonotype was recovered from a human patient who received a liver transplant. Some T cells may be provided by the graft donor. This CDR3 reads CATGQGINQPQHF. For the CDR3, the DNA is TGTGCCACCGGACAGGGGATAAATCAGCCCCAGCATTTT.